The entry that follows covers one T cell receptor (beta chain) sequence. These data are taken from a study of blood T cell repertoires in COVID-19. The CDR3 runs to 13 residues. Trimming removed 9 bases from V and 1 base from J; junction bases left unmatched: 1. Germline CDR1 reads LNHDA; CDR2 reads SQIVND (reference sequence). In the study's own analysis: The authors estimated nucleated cell counts from reference gene primer amplification. Assay: immunoSEQ multiplex PCR; the TCRdb copy retains only in-frame clones and omits some. V, J and clone size were drawn from that table, and D and trimming were deduced from the DNA. The data contain tens of thousands of clones, about 79% of them singletons.

The chain joins TRBV19 to TRBJ1-4; TRBD1 matches at 8 bases. This TCR was recovered from a man between 65 and 79 years old with acute or convalescent COVID-19. The sequencing sample was made of peripheral blood. The CDR3 loop reads CASRGLTNEKLFF. The CDR3 DNA reads TGTGCCAGCAGGGGGCTAACTAATGAAAAACTGTTTTTT.